This TCR beta chain was recovered during a study of CD8+CD57+ T cells in acquired aplastic anemia. Study at large: An average of roughly 2.9 ug of DNA was obtained from sorted CD4+ and CD8+ cells. General study results and limits: Found in both controls and patients were approximately 30 CD8+ CDR3 sequences.

CDR1 is KGHDR and CDR2 is SFDVKD in the germline V gene. Trimming took 4 bases from V and 5 from J, leaving 10 bases between them. The CDR3 loop spans 13 amino acids. By flow cytometry, patients selected for sequencing had shown an expansion of CD8+CD57+ cells. Every patient was diagnosed with severe acquired aplastic anemia. Remarks on this clonotype: Its cognate antigen is unknown.

Profiling that covered TCR beta VDJ and CDR3 relied on genomic DNA as its template. TCRdb processed the reads anew with MiXCR; each CDR3 protein has one entry. This sample has under 200,000 distinct CDR3 sequences, with less than 50% found just once. This chain connects TRBV24-1 to TRBJ1-1, with a weak D call TRBD1 (5 bases). The source material was sorted CD4+, CD8+, or CD8+CD57+ T cells (not recorded which) from PBMCs. The clonotype was recovered from a human donor with aplastic anemia. CDR3 sequence (DNA): TGTGCCACCAGTGAAGGAGGGGAGACTGAAGCTTTCTTT. The encoded protein is CATSEGGETEAFF.